These T cell receptor beta chains were read from a single sample in a study of cytomegalovirus exposure and HLA in healthy donors. Sequencing was performed with immunoSEQ multiplex PCR; in TCRdb, only in-frame clones are kept and a portion is missing. The table records fewer than 150,000 clones, about three quarters of them present only once. The sequenced sample consisted of PBMCs. The receptors were sampled from a human donor in good health. The CDR3 runs from the conserved cysteine through the conserved F or W. A D gene is named only where the DNA matches it firmly. Rows give clone size only sometimes, using once, few, many, or a class for an expanded clone.

size: NA
V: TRBV7-7
J: TRBJ2-1
D: TRBD2
DNA: TGTGCTAGCAGCGGATTAGCGGGGGAACAGTTCTTC
CDR3: CASSGLAGEQFF

size: NA
V: TRBV6-6
J: TRBJ1-2
D: TRBD1
DNA: TGTGCCAGCAGTTCTACCGGGACAGGGCTTGTCGGCTACACCTTC
CDR3: CASSSTGTGLVGYTF

size: once
V: TRBV27
J: TRBJ1-2
D: NA
DNA: TGTGCCAGCAGTTTATCGGGAGTCTATCGGGAAAATGGCTACACCTTC
CDR3: CASSLSGVYRENGYTF

size: NA
V: TRBV5-4
J: TRBJ1-6
D: NA
DNA: TGTGCCAGCAGCTTTACTCAGACTTATAATTCACCCCTCCACTTT
CDR3: CASSFTQTYNSPLHF

size: NA
V: TRBV6-5
J: TRBJ2-7
D: NA
DNA: TGTGCCAGCAGATCCGTGGGAGGAGTATACGAGCAGTACTTC
CDR3: CASRSVGGVYEQYF

size: few
V: TRBV6-5
J: TRBJ2-1
D: TRBD2
DNA: TGTGCCAGCAGCGGGACTAGCGGGAGTGCTGAGCAGTTCTTC
CDR3: CASSGTSGSAEQFF

size: NA
V: TRBV21-1
J: TRBJ2-1
D: NA
DNA: TGTGCCAGCAGCAAAGCTGGAGGTTGGGCATACAATGAGCAGTTCTTC
CDR3: CASSKAGGWAYNEQFF

size: NA
V: TRBV27
J: TRBJ2-3
D: TRBD2
DNA: TGTGCCAGCAGTAAAATAGCGGGGGGGCTCACAGTCACAGATACGCAGTATTTT
CDR3: CASSKIAGGLTVTDTQYF

size: few
V: TRBV4-1
J: TRBJ2-2
D: TRBD2
DNA: TGCGCCAGCAGCCAAGACCCTCTAGCGGGGGGGCCCGGGGAGCTGTTTTTT
CDR3: CASSQDPLAGGPGELFF

size: NA
V: TRBV7-9
J: TRBJ2-2
D: NA
DNA: TGTGCCAGGACTCCACCCCTCACCGGGGAGCTGTTTTTT
CDR3: CARTPPLTGELFF

size: medium-sized
V: TRBV5-4
J: TRBJ1-6
D: NA
DNA: TGTGCCAGCAGCCCCCGGCAGGGTGGGAATTCACCCCTCCACTTT
CDR3: CASSPRQGGNSPLHF

size: NA
V: TRBV20-1
J: TRBJ1-1
D: NA
DNA: TGCAGTGCTCGGTTGAACACTGAAGCTTTCTTT
CDR3: CSARLNTEAFF

size: NA
V: TRBV10-2
J: TRBJ2-1
D: TRBD1
DNA: TGCGCCAGCAGTGACCCCGGGACAGTCTTCCTCTACAATGAGCAGTTCTTC
CDR3: CASSDPGTVFLYNEQFF

size: NA
V: TRBV4-2
J: TRBJ2-7
D: TRBD2
DNA: TGTGCCAGCAGCCGCCTCCCTTTTAGCGGGAGTAACTACGAGCAGTACTTC
CDR3: CASSRLPFSGSNYEQYF

size: NA
V: TRBV6-1
J: TRBJ1-1
D: NA
DNA: TGTGCCACAGACCCCCCGGGTGGTACTGAAGCTTTCTTT
CDR3: CATDPPGGTEAFF

size: NA
V: TRBV28
J: TRBJ2-7
D: TRBD1
DNA: TGTGCCAGCAGTTCCGGACAGGGGGACTACGAGCAGTACTTC
CDR3: CASSSGQGDYEQYF

size: few
V: TRBV5-1
J: TRBJ1-6
D: NA
DNA: TGCGCCAGCAGACGGACACTGAGCTCCTATAATTCACCCCTCCACTTT
CDR3: CASRRTLSSYNSPLHF

size: NA
V: TRBV29-1
J: TRBJ2-3
D: NA
DNA: TGCAGCGTGGATGGGGACTCCCCCTACACAGATACGCAGTATTTT
CDR3: CSVDGDSPYTDTQYF

size: NA
V: TRBV5-1
J: TRBJ2-1
D: TRBD2
DNA: TGCGCCAGCAGCCCCGGGATCCCGGGAGCGGGGAATGAGCAGTTCTTC
CDR3: CASSPGIPGAGNEQFF

size: NA
V: TRBV19
J: TRBJ2-1
D: NA
DNA: TGTGCCAGCGAGTCAGGGCCCGGGGAGCAGTTCTTC
CDR3: CASESGPGEQFF

size: NA
V: TRBV27
J: TRBJ1-2
D: TRBD1
DNA: TGTGCCAGCAGCTCAGCAGGCGACAGGGCAAGTTACACCTTC
CDR3: CASSSAGDRASYTF

size: NA
V: TRBV7-3
J: TRBJ2-6
D: NA
DNA: TGTGCCAGCAGCTTGCAGGGTGCGGCTGGGGCCAACGTCCTGACTTTC
CDR3: CASSLQGAAGANVLTF

size: NA
V: TRBV28
J: TRBJ2-3
D: TRBD2
DNA: TGTGCCAGCAGTTTTTTTCGGACTAGTTCTTTCGCAGATACGCAGTATTTT
CDR3: CASSFFRTSSFADTQYF

size: NA
V: TRBV6-4
J: TRBJ2-7
D: TRBD2
DNA: TGTGCCAGCAGCAGACTAGCGGGAAGGCAGTACGAGCAGTACTTC
CDR3: CASSRLAGRQYEQYF

size: NA
V: TRBV5-1
J: TRBJ1-2
D: NA
DNA: TGCGCCAGCAGCTTGGGGAGGGACTCTTTTAACTATGGCTACACCTTC
CDR3: CASSLGRDSFNYGYTF

size: NA
V: TRBV27
J: TRBJ1-2
D: NA
DNA: TGTGCCAGCAGTTTATCGAGGCGCCATGGCTACACCTTC
CDR3: CASSLSRRHGYTF

size: once
V: TRBV7-8
J: TRBJ1-4
D: NA
DNA: TGTGCCAGCAGCTTGGGGCGCGAACTGTTTTTT
CDR3: CASSLGRELFF

size: NA
V: TRBV5-4
J: TRBJ2-6
D: NA
DNA: TGTGCCAGCAGTTTTGGAGGGTCTGGGGCCAACGTCCTGACTTTC
CDR3: CASSFGGSGANVLTF

size: NA
V: TRBV30
J: TRBJ2-4
D: NA
DNA: TGTGCCTGGAGTCGGGCGGGGCCTCCGTACTTC
CDR3: CAWSRAGPPYF

size: few
V: TRBV5-1
J: TRBJ2-2
D: TRBD1
DNA: TGCGCCAGCAGCGAAAGGGGGCGAGTGGAGCTGTTTTTT
CDR3: CASSERGRVELFF

size: once
V: TRBV18
J: TRBJ1-5
D: TRBD1
DNA: TGTGCCAGCTCAGACAGGGTAGGGAATCAGCCCCAGCATTTT
CDR3: CASSDRVGNQPQHF

size: NA
V: TRBV15
J: TRBJ2-1
D: TRBD1
DNA: TGTGCCACCAGCGGTCCGGGGGACAGGGTGAATGAGCAGTTCTTC
CDR3: CATSGPGDRVNEQFF

size: NA
V: TRBV9
J: TRBJ2-4
D: TRBD1
DNA: TGTGCCAGCAGCGCCCAGGGGGCAACCAAAAACATTCAGTACTTC
CDR3: CASSAQGATKNIQYF

size: NA
V: TRBV5-4
J: TRBJ2-1
D: TRBD1
DNA: TGTGCCAGCAGCACCGGGACAGTTTCCTACAATGAGCAGTTCTTC
CDR3: CASSTGTVSYNEQFF

size: NA
V: TRBV2
J: TRBJ1-2
D: NA
DNA: TGTGCCAGCAGTGGGATCTGGACGCTGGGGGGTGGCTACACCTTC
CDR3: CASSGIWTLGGGYTF

size: NA
V: TRBV19
J: TRBJ1-2
D: NA
DNA: TGTGCCAGTATATCGGTTGGACTGTCCTATGGCTACACCTTC
CDR3: CASISVGLSYGYTF